The 23 T cell receptor beta chains below all came from one sample that was sequenced in a study of T cells in Graves' hyperthyroidism and ophthalmopathy. The investigators amplified TCR beta CDR3 regions from RNA transcripts. First-round RT-PCR with HTBI primers amplified the TCR CDR3 region. TCRdb ran MiXCR on the multiplex PCR reads and lists one entry per CDR3 protein. Of 200,000 to 300,000 distinct CDR3 sequences listed, about 16% were seen once; the top ten hold about 29%. The specimen sequenced was blood. The source is a young woman with Graves' ophthalmopathy.

This clonotype has just a few counts. This chain links TRBV20-1 with TRBJ1-2, with D possibly matching TRBD1 (6 bases). The V and J ends lost 3 bases and 4 bases respectively, with 15 bases between them. Looked up from germline, CDR1 is DFQATT and CDR2 is SNEGSKA (reference sequence). This CDR3 is built from 14 residues. The DNA for the CDR3 is TGCAGTGCTAGTATAGGGGGGCGAAGCTATGGCTACACCTTC. Translating it yields CSASIGGRSYGYTF.

This clonotype was observed many times. V and J are TRBV13 and TRBJ2-1, with 13 bases identical to TRBD2. Trimming at V came to 2 bases and at J to 15 bases, leaving 4 bases not matched to a gene. Germline CDR1 PRHDT, CDR2 FYEKMQ (reference sequence). The CDR3 runs to 13 residues. For the CDR3, the DNA is TGTGCCAGCAGCTTACGACTAGCGGGGGGACGGTTCTTC. Translation: CASSLRLAGGRFF.

This clonotype was seen at least ten times. This chain connects TRBV25-1 to TRBJ1-1; D not resolved. Germline CDR1 is MGHDK and CDR2 is SYGVNS. V lost 4 bases and J 1 base, leaving 7 bases between the germline ends. This CDR3 spans 13 amino acids. CDR3 nucleotide sequence: TGTGCCAGCAGTGGACCAACGAACACTGAAGCTTTCTTT. This gives the protein CASSGPTNTEAFF.

This clonotype was counted many times. The V and J genes are TRBV6-2 or TRBV6-3 and TRBJ2-3, with 7 positions matching TRBD2. This CDR3 is built from 19 residues. Germline CDR1 reads MNHEY; CDR2 reads SVGEGT. With V trimmed by 0 bases and J by 2 bases, 14 bases remained unmatched. The CDR3 sequence: CASSYSHETSEPFTDTQYF. The DNA for the CDR3 is TGTGCCAGCAGTTACTCGCACGAAACTAGCGAACCATTCACAGATACGCAGTATTTT.

This clonotype was observed at least ten times. V is TRBV2 and J is TRBJ1-1; TRBD1 aligns across 8 bases. Germline values: CDR1 SNHLY, CDR2 FYNNEI. The CDR3 is made up of 14 amino acids. Losses at the gene ends were 10 bases for V and 11 bases for J; bases not matched to a gene: 18. The chain's CDR3 is CATLTGTGDYVAFF. In DNA, the CDR3 is TGTGCCACTCTTACCGGGACAGGTGACTATGTGGCTTTCTTT.

This clonotype was detected many times. This chain links TRBV20-1 with TRBJ1-1; 8 bases fit TRBD1. The CDR3 has 15 residues. Germline V gene data show CDR1 as DFQATT and CDR2 as SNEGSKA (reference sequence). The V gene end was trimmed by 3 bases and the J gene end by 3 bases; junction bases not matched to a gene: 9. The CDR3 loop is CSASQGASSDTEAFF. The CDR3 nucleotides read TGCAGTGCTAGTCAGGGGGCGTCGTCGGACACTGAAGCTTTCTTT.

This clonotype was seen only a few times. CDR3 in amino acids: CASSPTRSEAFF. In nucleotides, the CDR3 is TGTGCCAGCTCACCGACGAGATCTGAAGCTTTCTTT. The rearrangement joins TRBV18 to TRBJ1-1; D remains unclear. Germline loops: CDR1 KGHSH, CDR2 LQKENI. V lost 3 bases and J lost 6, with 8 bases in between. This CDR3 spans 12 amino acids.

This clonotype occurred many times. The chain links TRBV6-1 to TRBJ1-6; D gene ambiguous. There are 13 residues in the CDR3. Germline V lookup: CDR1 MNHNS, CDR2 SASEGT. V shed 2 bases and J shed 10 bases, with 9 bases lying between them. The CDR3 DNA reads TGTGCCAGCAGTGAACCGGCCCCGTCACCCCTCCACTTT. This encodes CASSEPAPSPLHF.

Ten or more counts support this clonotype. The chain is built from TRBV20-1 and TRBJ1-1; D is unclear. V shed 2 bases and J shed 0 bases, with 10 bases lying between them. Germline V gene data show CDR1 as DFQATT and CDR2 as SNEGSKA (reference sequence). CDR3 length: 14 amino acids. The CDR3 DNA is TGCAGTGCTAGATGGGGATCCATGAACACTGAAGCTTTCTTT. Translated: CSARWGSMNTEAFF.

This clonotype occurred many times. CDR3 sequence: CASSRDPTRPLGDEQFF. The CDR3 region has the DNA TGCGCCAGCAGCCGGGACCCTACTAGGCCACTGGGGGATGAGCAGTTCTTC. The chain has TRBV4-3 and TRBJ2-1; D may correspond to TRBD1 or TRBD2 (5 bases each). The V end was cut by 4 bases, the J end by 8 bases, with 24 bases between. CDR1 and CDR2 (germline): LGHNA, YSLEER. The CDR3 sequence is 17 residues long.

This chain connects TRBV10-2 to TRBJ1-5; D is unresolved. V was pared by 0 bases and J by 4 bases, with 10 bases between. Germline V CDR1 and CDR2: WSHSY, SAAADI. The CDR3 covers 15 residues. CDR3 bases: TGCGCCAGCAGTGAGTCGACATTTCGAAATCAGCCCCAGCATTTT. Translated: CASSESTFRNQPQHF.

This chain connects TRBV7-2 to TRBJ2-3, with 9 bases aligning to TRBD1. J was trimmed by 4 bases and V by 2 bases; bases with no gene match: 7. Per the germline V gene, CDR1 is SGHTA and CDR2 is FQGNSA. The CDR3 loop spans 16 amino acids. The CDR3 is CASSLIGTGFPDTQYF. CDR3 sequence (DNA): TGTGCCAGCAGCTTAATCGGGACAGGGTTCCCAGATACGCAGTATTTT.

The V gene is TRBV28, the J gene TRBJ1-5; 11 nucleotides match TRBD1. J gave up 6 bases and V 7 bases, and 5 bases lay outside the gene matches. Germline lookup yields CDR1 MDHEN and CDR2 SYDVKM. The CDR3 runs to 14 residues. Here the CDR3 DNA reads TGTGCCAGCACTCGGACAGGGGGCAGTCAGCCCCAGCATTTT. Amino acid sequence: CASTRTGGSQPQHF.

This clonotype was recorded many times. This chain joins TRBV19 and TRBJ2-1; perhaps TRBD2 as D (5 bases). The germline V and J ends were trimmed by 3 bases and 0 bases, with 12 bases remaining between them. This CDR3 has 16 amino acids. Looked up from germline, CDR1 is LNHDA and CDR2 is SQIVND (reference sequence). The CDR3 loop reads CASSIDPGSSYNEQFF. CDR3 in DNA: TGTGCCAGTAGTATTGATCCGGGGAGCTCCTACAATGAGCAGTTCTTC. The whole variable domain, remainder taken from reference TRBV19 and TRBJ2-1, is DGGITQSPKYLFRKEGQNVTLSCEQNLNHDAMYWYRQDPGQGLRLIYYSQIVNDFQKGDIAEGYSVSREKKESFPLTVTSAQKNPTAFYLCASSIDPGSSYNEQFFGPGTRLTVL.

This clonotype has ten or more counts. The chain carries TRBV24-1 and TRBJ1-1; TRBD1 matches 8 bases. Unmatched junction bases numbered 2, after V lost 3 bases and J lost 9 bases. The CDR3 spans 12 residues. Germline values: CDR1 KGHDR, CDR2 SFDVKD. CDR3 region: CATSDRTGKAFF. CDR3 nucleotides: TGTGCCACCAGTGATCGGACAGGGAAAGCTTTCTTT.

This clonotype was observed at least ten times. The junction departs from the called germline gene at one end, perhaps through a read error. The genes are TRBV19 and TRBJ2-1; 11 positions match TRBD1. Germline loops: CDR1 LNHDA, CDR2 SQIVND (reference sequence). The CDR3 loop spans 15 amino acids. The CDR3 loop is CASSTGTGGYNEQFF. The CDR3, as DNA: TGTGCCAGCAGTACCGGGACAGGGGGTTACAATGAGCAGTTCTTC. Supplemented by reference TRBV19 and TRBJ2-1, the full variable domain reads DGGITQSPKYLFRKEGQNVTLSCEQNLNHDAMYWYRQDPGQGLRLIYYSQIVNDFQKGDIAEGYSVSREKKESFPLTVTSAQKNPTAFYLCASSTGTGGYNEQFFGPGTRLTVL.

In its sample, this clonotype was seen many times. This sequence joins TRBV2 and TRBJ1-6; a possible D gene is TRBD1 (6 bases). V shed 5 bases and J shed 11 bases, with 19 bases lying between them. CDR1 SNHLY and CDR2 FYNNEI come from the germline V gene. CDR3 length: 15 amino acids. The CDR3 nucleotides read TGTGCCAGCAGTTCGGTGGGGGGGCGTATGGCACCCCTCCACTTT. This encodes CASSSVGGRMAPLHF.

This clonotype has at least ten counts. The chain's CDR3 is CASSLGTGGLGGYTF. CDR3 bases: TGTGCCAGCAGTTTGGGGACAGGGGGTTTAGGTGGCTACACCTTC. The chain uses TRBV28 and TRBJ1-2, with 11 nucleotides matching TRBD1. The V gene's germline CDR1 is MDHEN and CDR2 SYDVKM. The CDR3 is 15 residues long. V gave up 3 bases and J gave up 7 bases; unmatched junction bases: 7.

This clonotype was counted at least ten times. This chain connects TRBV29-1 to TRBJ2-2; 13 nucleotides match TRBD2. V was clipped by 7 bases and J by 6 bases; unmatched bases: 20. Looked up from germline, CDR1 is SQVTM and CDR2 is ANQGSEA. This CDR3 is 19 amino acids long. The CDR3 loop reads CSGTEIPPTSGRASGELFF. The DNA for the CDR3 is TGCAGCGGTACCGAAATTCCGCCTACTAGCGGGAGGGCCTCCGGGGAGCTGTTTTTT.

Many counts were recorded for this clonotype. V gene TRBV14 combines with J gene TRBJ1-1; the D gene is possibly TRBD1 (6 bases). Germline-derived CDR1 and CDR2 are SGHDN and FVKESK. The V and J ends lost 3 bases and 4 bases respectively, with 12 bases between them. The CDR3 is 14 residues long. In nucleotides, the CDR3 is TGTGCCAGCAGCCATTCAGGGGCGGGCACTGAAGCTTTCTTT. This encodes CASSHSGAGTEAFF.

This clonotype was counted ten times or more. The rearrangement links TRBV24-1 to TRBJ2-2, with TRBD2 matching 9 bases. Looked up from germline, CDR1 is KGHDR and CDR2 is SFDVKD. The V gene end was trimmed by 9 bases and the J gene end by 1 base; junction bases not matched to a gene: 8. This CDR3 has 16 amino acids. CDR3 sequence (DNA): TGTGCCACCCCCTTCCTAGCGGGACAGAACACCGGGGAGCTGTTTTTT. Translating gives CATPFLAGQNTGELFF.

This clonotype was observed many times. The chain joins TRBV12-3 or TRBV12-4 to TRBJ1-1; the D gene is possibly TRBD1 (5 bases). The CDR3 totals 14 residues. Trimming took off 5 bases at V and 2 bases at J, with 12 bases between the two ends. CDR3 DNA sequence: TGTGCCAGCAGTCCATCCCAGGGAAACACTGAAGCTTTCTTT. Amino acid sequence: CASSPSQGNTEAFF.

Many counts were recorded for this clonotype. This chain connects TRBV28 to TRBJ1-5, with unresolved D. The CDR3 consists of 12 residues. Between the trimmed V and J ends, which lost 3 bases and 5 bases, there was a span of 5 bases. CDR1 is MDHEN and CDR2 is SYDVKM in the germline V gene. The CDR3 loop reads CASSFEDQPQHF. The CDR3 nucleotides read TGTGCCAGCAGTTTTGAGGATCAGCCCCAGCATTTT.